What follows is one T cell receptor beta chain and its context. As yet, its antigen is unknown. This sample is drawn from a study of T cell responses to AZD1222 COVID-19 vaccine. Data came from immunoSEQ multiplex PCR; TCRdb stores just in-frame clones and leaves some out. The repertoire includes about 130,000 clones, 92% of them detected once, and roughly 2% sits in the top ten. General study findings and limits: Donor demographics were predominantly white British with a female majority; clonal diversity may be underestimated. Variant regions that are unmutated are reportedly the target of nearly half of spike-specific TCRs. All repertoire sampling was performed exclusively after the peak T cell response. Among those given AZD1222, only five or six were seropositive at baseline.

CDR1 is SGHRS and CDR2 is YFSETQ in the germline V gene. V was pared by 4 bases and J by 5 bases, with 7 bases of the junction left unmatched. The CDR3 consists of 14 residues. J is TRBJ2-5 and V is TRBV5-1, with TRBD1 matching 8 bases. The receptor was isolated from an adult in good health. Sequences were derived from peripheral blood, sampled on day 0 of AZD1222 vaccination. In DNA form, the CDR3 reads TGCGCCAGCAGCCTCGGACAGGGTGGGGAGACCCAGTACTTC. Its translation: CASSLGQGGETQYF.